The rows below give T cell receptor beta chains drawn from one sample of a study of PD-1 blockade in classical Hodgkin lymphoma. Sequenced by immunoSEQ multiplex PCR; TCRdb stores in-frame clones only, minus some. Seen here are about 50,000 clones, 65% to 85% observed once, and the top ten hold more than 9.5%. The source was peripheral blood mononuclear cells (PBMCs), collected at baseline. The receptors derive from a human donor with classical Hodgkin lymphoma. Both conserved end residues are part of each CDR3. A D gene is named only where the DNA matches it firmly. Clone size is shown for a subset of rows, as once, few, many or a class of expanded clone.

V	D	J	size	CDR3	DNA
TRBV4-1	TRBD1	TRBJ1-2	.	CASSQGDRGNGYTF	TGCGCCAGCAGCCAAGGGGACAGGGGGAATGGCTACACCTTC
TRBV5-1	.	TRBJ1-1	.	CASSPQGLNTEAFF	TGCGCCAGCAGCCCACAGGGTTTAAACACTGAAGCTTTCTTT
TRBV11-2	TRBD1	TRBJ1-1	.	CASSQTGGVTEAFF	TGTGCCAGCAGCCAAACAGGGGGTGTCACTGAAGCTTTCTTT
TRBV2	.	TRBJ1-1	.	CASIEGGGVMNTEAFF	TGTGCCAGCATAGAAGGAGGCGGAGTTATGAACACTGAAGCTTTCTTT
TRBV9	.	TRBJ2-3	.	CASSPRTGDPTDTQYF	TGTGCCAGCAGCCCGAGGACGGGGGACCCCACAGATACGCAGTATTTT
TRBV27	.	TRBJ2-5	.	CASSLGCFVETQYF	TGTGCCAGCAGTTTAGGTTGTTTCGTAGAGACCCAGTACTTC
TRBV9	.	TRBJ1-4	once	CASTRPRDNNEKLFF	TGTGCCAGCACTCGACCACGGGACAATAATGAAAAACTGTTTTTT
TRBV11-2	.	TRBJ1-2	.	CASSLDRAASSGGYTF	TGTGCCAGCAGCTTAGATCGGGCAGCCAGCTCGGGAGGCTACACCTTC
TRBV5-1	.	TRBJ1-2	few	CASSLAEGNYGYTF	TGCGCCAGCAGCTTGGCCGAGGGAAACTATGGCTACACCTTC
TRBV11-2	.	TRBJ1-2	.	CASSLTSGEGYGYTF	TGTGCCAGCAGCTTAACCTCAGGGGAGGGCTATGGCTACACCTTC
TRBV11-2	.	TRBJ2-7	.	CASSFAGVWEQYF	TGTGCCAGCTCCTTCGCAGGGGTCTGGGAGCAGTACTTC
TRBV7-9	TRBD2	TRBJ2-7	.	CASSILAGGRYEQYF	TGTGCCAGCAGCATCCTAGCGGGAGGAAGGTACGAGCAGTACTTC
TRBV6-1	.	TRBJ1-2	.	CASSEPGQTYGYTF	TGTGCCAGCAGTGAACCCGGACAGACCTATGGCTACACCTTC
TRBV21-1	.	TRBJ1-3	many	CASSKGSPKGRNTIYF	TGTGCCAGCAGCAAAGGATCCCCTAAAGGGAGGAACACCATATATTTT
TRBV11-2	TRBD1	TRBJ2-1	.	CASSLGQGAYNEQFF	TGTGCCAGCAGCTTAGGTCAGGGGGCCTACAATGAGCAGTTCTTC
TRBV7-2	.	TRBJ2-3	.	CASSPGQLFLFTDTQYF	TGTGCCAGCTCCCCAGGACAGCTCTTCTTATTCACAGATACGCAGTATTTT
TRBV7-6	.	TRBJ2-5	.	CASSQIETQYF	TGTGCCAGCAGCCAGATAGAGACCCAGTACTTC
TRBV9	TRBD1	TRBJ1-1	once	CASSGGPGQGGTEAFF	TGTGCCAGCAGCGGAGGGCCGGGACAGGGAGGCACTGAAGCTTTCTTT
TRBV4-2	.	TRBJ2-1	.	CASSPSGVGEQFF	TGTGCCAGCAGCCCATCCGGAGTAGGGGAGCAGTTCTTC
TRBV19	TRBD1	TRBJ2-5	.	CASSRQGQIGETQYF	TGTGCCAGTAGTAGACAGGGACAAATAGGGGAGACCCAGTACTTC
TRBV5-1	TRBD2	TRBJ2-2	.	CASSQTSGRSGELFF	TGCGCCAGCAGCCAGACTAGCGGACGATCCGGGGAGCTGTTTTTT
TRBV4-1	TRBD1	TRBJ2-1	.	CASSFSQGAPGVSSYNEQFF	TGCGCCAGCAGCTTTAGTCAGGGGGCTCCGGGGGTTTCCTCCTACAATGAGCAGTTCTTC
TRBV19	TRBD1	TRBJ1-1	.	CASSVQDRGDTEAFF	TGTGCCAGTAGTGTTCAGGACAGGGGGGACACTGAAGCTTTCTTT
TRBV19	TRBD1	TRBJ1-2	.	CASSINRGNYGYTF	TGTGCCAGTAGTATCAACAGGGGGAACTATGGCTACACCTTC
TRBV11-2	TRBD2	TRBJ2-7	.	CASSFAAGEQYF	TGTGCCAGCAGTTTCGCAGCGGGGGAGCAGTACTTC
TRBV18	.	TRBJ1-2	few	CASSPPGANYGYTF	TGTGCCAGCTCACCACCGGGAGCTAACTATGGCTACACCTTC
TRBV27	.	TRBJ2-3	few	CASSLRITDTQYF	TGTGCCAGCAGTTTACGCATAACAGATACGCAGTATTTT
TRBV6-1	TRBD1	TRBJ1-2	.	CASSGGQAIYGYTF	TGTGCCAGCAGTGGGGGACAGGCAATCTATGGCTACACCTTC
TRBV9	.	TRBJ1-6	.	CASSPQGTYNSPLHF	TGTGCCAGCAGCCCTCAGGGGACTTATAATTCACCCCTCCACTTT
TRBV2	.	TRBJ1-1	once	CAITGRMNTEAFF	TGTGCCATTACAGGCCGCATGAACACTGAAGCTTTCTTT
TRBV28	.	TRBJ1-1	.	CASSNTNTEAFF	TGTGCCAGCAGCAACACTAACACTGAAGCTTTCTTT
TRBV6-4	.	TRBJ1-4	.	CASSPRGGTNEKLFF	TGTGCCAGCAGTCCCCGAGGGGGAACTAATGAAAAACTGTTTTTT
TRBV5-4	TRBD2	TRBJ2-1	.	CASSLAGEAEQFF	TGTGCCAGCAGCTTAGCGGGAGAGGCTGAGCAGTTCTTC
TRBV7-3	TRBD1	TRBJ1-1	.	CASSSEGQLSTEAFF	TGTGCCAGCAGCTCAGAGGGACAGCTTTCCACTGAAGCTTTCTTT
TRBV5-1	.	TRBJ2-3	.	CASSIGDTSDTQYF	TGCGCCAGCAGCATTGGGGACACCTCAGATACGCAGTATTTT
TRBV7-6	TRBD2	TRBJ2-5	.	CASSLGASGGKETQYF	TGTGCCAGCAGCTTAGGGGCTAGCGGGGGGAAAGAGACCCAGTACTTC
TRBV4-1	.	TRBJ1-1	.	CASSPQEMNTEAFF	TGCGCCAGCAGCCCACAGGAAATGAACACTGAAGCTTTCTTT
TRBV9	.	TRBJ2-4	.	CASSASRQSLAKNIQYF	TGTGCCAGCAGCGCCAGTCGACAGTCTCTAGCCAAAAACATTCAGTACTTC
TRBV7-4	.	TRBJ1-5	once	CASTLPSWEPQHF	TGTGCCAGCACCCTACCTAGCTGGGAACCCCAGCATTTT
TRBV10-1	.	TRBJ2-7	.	CASSEGRAEQYF	TGCGCCAGCAGTGAGGGTCGGGCCGAGCAGTACTTC
TRBV29-1	.	TRBJ2-1	.	CSVSEIHYNEQFF	TGCAGCGTTTCCGAGATCCACTACAATGAGCAGTTCTTC
TRBV5-6	.	TRBJ1-1	.	CASSLGIGRLLLNTEAFF	TGTGCCAGCAGCTTAGGAATTGGACGGCTTCTACTGAACACTGAAGCTTTCTTT